This T cell receptor (beta chain) is from a study of response to subunit inactivated influenza vaccine. This clonotype was picked up many times. The antigen remains unidentified. Study-wide results and caveats: Authors suggested that a seasonal influenza vaccination recruits few new T cells each time.

The CDR3 length is 12 residues. V was trimmed by 2 bases and J by 6 bases, leaving 7 bases between them. Via MiXCR, TCRdb re-called the RT-PCR reads, giving one row per CDR3 protein. The table has hundreds of thousands of distinct CDR3 sequences, approximately 14% seen once. J is TRBJ1-1 and V is TRBV12-3 or TRBV12-4; D gene ambiguous. The source is a man between 45 and 60 years old who received an inactivated influenza vaccine. This specimen was PBMCs from blood, taken 11 to 12 days after vaccination. CDR3 protein: CASSLTGAEAFF. DNA of the CDR3: TGTGCCAGCAGTTTAACTGGGGCTGAAGCTTTCTTT.